This T cell receptor beta chain was sequenced for a study of early T cells in non-severe SARS-CoV-2 infection. The wider study: Unsorted whole-blood RNA was sequenced in bulk, leaving chains unpaired. Study-wide findings and caveats: Anti-spike CD8 specificities were favored by VDJdb matching, whose results missed private and CD4 specificities.

Unique molecular identifier tags were affixed to discrete cDNA molecules. TCRdb independently ran MiXCR on the 5' RACE reads; one entry per CDR3 protein. The table shows approximately 66,000 distinct CDR3 sequences, with around 12% occurring only once. Comments on this clonotype: Its antigen is undetermined. The junction differs from germline at one of its ends, possibly a read error.

Germline CDR1 reads MNHNY; CDR2 reads SVGAGI (reference sequence). The CDR3 length is 17 residues. The sequenced sample was whole blood. This receptor was identified in an adult who was a healthcare worker with PCR-confirmed SARS-CoV-2 infection or an uninfected control (not recorded which). The chain has TRBV6-6 and TRBJ2-7; the match to TRBD1 covers 8 bases. As DNA, the CDR3 is TGTGCCAGCAGTTACTCGTACGGGACAGGAGGCCTCTACGAGCTGTACTTC. Translating gives CASSYSYGTGGLYELYF.